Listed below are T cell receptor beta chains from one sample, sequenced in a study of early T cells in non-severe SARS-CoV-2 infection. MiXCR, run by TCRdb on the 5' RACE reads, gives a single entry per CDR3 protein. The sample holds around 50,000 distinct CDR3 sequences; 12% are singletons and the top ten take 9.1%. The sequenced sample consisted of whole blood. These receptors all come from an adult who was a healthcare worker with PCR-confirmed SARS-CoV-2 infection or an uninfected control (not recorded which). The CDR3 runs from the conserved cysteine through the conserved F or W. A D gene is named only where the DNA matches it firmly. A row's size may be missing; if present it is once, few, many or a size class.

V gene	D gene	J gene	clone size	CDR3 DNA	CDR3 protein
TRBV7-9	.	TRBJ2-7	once	TGTGCCAGCAGCCCAAGGGGGACCAGCTCCTACGAGCAGTACTTC	CASSPRGTSSYEQYF
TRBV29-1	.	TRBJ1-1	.	TGCAGCGTGACTATGAACACTGAAGCTTTCTTT	CSVTMNTEAFF
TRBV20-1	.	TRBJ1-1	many	TGCAGTGTTTACGGTCAGGCTAGAGGGGTTAGGACTGAAGCTTTCTTT	CSVYGQARGVRTEAFF
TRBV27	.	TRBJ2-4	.	TGTGCCAGCAGTTCTCCCGTAAGAACAGGGGGAGGGTCCAAAAACATTCAGTACTTC	CASSSPVRTGGGSKNIQYF
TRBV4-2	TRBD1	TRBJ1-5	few	TGTGCCAGCAGCCAAGATTCTAACAGGGGGTCGATTTATAGCAATCAGCCCCAGCATTTT	CASSQDSNRGSIYSNQPQHF
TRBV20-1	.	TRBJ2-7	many	TGCAGTGCTACCCTTGGGCCACAGGGTCTGGCCTACGAGCAGTACTTC	CSATLGPQGLAYEQYF
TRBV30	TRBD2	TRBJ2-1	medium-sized	TGTGCCTGGAGCACTAGCGGGATTAACAATGAGCAGTTCTTC	CAWSTSGINNEQFF
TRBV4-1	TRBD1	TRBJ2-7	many	TGCGCCAGCAGCCCCCGACAGGGAAGGACCTCGGGGGAGCAGTACTTC	CASSPRQGRTSGEQYF
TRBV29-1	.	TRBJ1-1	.	TGCAGCGTCGACCCGGGACTCAACACTGAAGCTTTCTTT	CSVDPGLNTEAFF
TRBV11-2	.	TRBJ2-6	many	TGTGCCAGCAGCTTAGTCCCTCCGAGTGTCTCTGGGGCCAACGTCCTGACTTTC	CASSLVPPSVSGANVLTF
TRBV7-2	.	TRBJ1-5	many	TGTGCCAGCAGCTTAGCGGGAGTAGGGGATAATCAGCCCCAGCATTTT	CASSLAGVGDNQPQHF
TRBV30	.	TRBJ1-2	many	TGTGCCTGGAGTGTACGGGGCGGCTACACCTTC	CAWSVRGGYTF
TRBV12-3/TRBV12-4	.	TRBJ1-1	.	TGTGCCAGCAGTTTCAAGGTTACTGAAGCTTTCTTT	CASSFKVTEAFF
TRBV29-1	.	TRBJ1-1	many	TGCAGCGTGAATGGTGCGGGGCTCCTTGAAGCTTTCTTT	CSVNGAGLLEAFF
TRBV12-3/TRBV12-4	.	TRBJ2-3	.	TGTGCCAGCAGAAGGGACGGGGGCACAGATACGCAGTATTTT	CASRRDGGTDTQYF
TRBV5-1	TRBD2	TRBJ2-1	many	TGCGCCAGCAGCTTGGGCTCTGCGGGGGGGTACAATGAGCAGTTCTTC	CASSLGSAGGYNEQFF
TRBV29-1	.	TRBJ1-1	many	TGCAGCGTTGACCCCTCAGTGATCATGAACACTGAAGCTTTCTTT	CSVDPSVIMNTEAFF
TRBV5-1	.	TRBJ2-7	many	TGCGCCAGCAGCTTGGTACCCGTGGGACCCAACGAGCAGTACTTC	CASSLVPVGPNEQYF